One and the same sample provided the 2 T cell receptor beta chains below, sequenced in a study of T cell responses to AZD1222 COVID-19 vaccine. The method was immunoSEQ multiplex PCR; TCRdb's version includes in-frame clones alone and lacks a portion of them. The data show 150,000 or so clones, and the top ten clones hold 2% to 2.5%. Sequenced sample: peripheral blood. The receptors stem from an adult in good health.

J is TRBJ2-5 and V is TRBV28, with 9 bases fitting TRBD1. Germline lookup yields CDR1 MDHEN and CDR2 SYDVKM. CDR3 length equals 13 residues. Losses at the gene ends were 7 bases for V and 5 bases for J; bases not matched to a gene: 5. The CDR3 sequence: CASITGGDETQYF. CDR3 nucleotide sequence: TGTGCCAGCATTACAGGGGGCGACGAGACCCAGTACTTC.

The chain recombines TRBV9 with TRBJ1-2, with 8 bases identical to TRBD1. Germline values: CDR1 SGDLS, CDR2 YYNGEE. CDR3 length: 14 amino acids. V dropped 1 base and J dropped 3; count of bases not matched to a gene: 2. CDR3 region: CASSVQGADYGYTF. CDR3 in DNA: TGTGCCAGCAGCGTACAGGGGGCTGACTATGGCTACACCTTC.